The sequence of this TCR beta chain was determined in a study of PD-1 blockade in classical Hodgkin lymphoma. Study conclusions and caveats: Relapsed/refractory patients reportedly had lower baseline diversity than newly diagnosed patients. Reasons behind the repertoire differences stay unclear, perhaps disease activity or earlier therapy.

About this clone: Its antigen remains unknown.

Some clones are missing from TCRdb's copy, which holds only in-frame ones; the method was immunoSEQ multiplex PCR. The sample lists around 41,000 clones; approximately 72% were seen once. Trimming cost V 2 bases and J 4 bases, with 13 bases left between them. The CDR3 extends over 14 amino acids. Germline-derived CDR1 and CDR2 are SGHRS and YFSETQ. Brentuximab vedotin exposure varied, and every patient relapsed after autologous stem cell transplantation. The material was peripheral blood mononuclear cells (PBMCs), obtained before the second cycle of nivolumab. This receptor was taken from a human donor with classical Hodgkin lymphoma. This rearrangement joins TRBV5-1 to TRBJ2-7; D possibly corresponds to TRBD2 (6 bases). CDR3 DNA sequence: TGCGCCAGCAGCTTCACGGGACTCTCTTACGAGCAGTACTTC. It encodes CASSFTGLSYEQYF.